One sample yielded the 17 T cell receptor beta chains listed below, sequenced in a study of CD8+ T cells in alopecia areata. Once RNA had been extracted, it was reverse transcribed into cDNA to act as the sequencing template. Assay: immunoSEQ multiplex PCR; the TCRdb copy retains only in-frame clones and omits some. The sample lists 80,000 to 100,000 clones; 44% were seen once. Treatment: oral pan-JAK inhibitor, 5-10 mg twice daily. This specimen consisted of CD8+ T cells sorted from blood, obtained at week 24, from a patient treated with tofacitinib. The receptors derive from a human donor with alopecia areata.

V gene TRBV27 combines with J gene TRBJ1-2, with unresolved D. From germline, CDR1 is MNHEY and CDR2 SMNVEV (reference sequence). This CDR3 contains 12 residues. Trimming removed 4 bases from V and 10 bases from J, with 13 bases in between. CDR3: CASSSPWTNYTF. The CDR3 DNA reads as TGTGCCAGCAGTTCCCCCTGGACTAACTACACCTTC.

A word on this clone: Other nucleotide sequences in the sample specify the same CDR3. This chain uses TRBV29-1 with TRBJ1-2; weak D call: TRBD1 (6 bases). The V and J ends lost 5 bases and 5 bases respectively, with 9 bases between them. Germline CDR1 is SQVTM and CDR2 is ANQGSEA. The CDR3 has 11 amino acids. CDR3 DNA sequence: TGCAGCGTTCCCAGGGGATATGGCTACACCTTC. Its protein is CSVPRGYGYTF.

This clone is labeled large. The chain carries TRBV4-1 and TRBJ2-3; D might be TRBD2 (5 bases). Germline V gives CDR1 MGHRA, CDR2 YSYEKL. The CDR3 is 13 amino acids. The V and J ends lost 0 bases and 9 bases respectively, with 10 bases between them. The CDR3 DNA is TGCGCCAGCAGCCAAGATAGTTCGGGAACGCAGTATTTT. It codes for CASSQDSSGTQYF.

This clone was observed a few times. The V and J genes are TRBV7-6 and TRBJ1-1; D might be TRBD1 (5 bases). Germline CDR1 reads SGHVS; CDR2 reads FNYEAQ. The CDR3 totals 13 residues. V was clipped by 5 bases and J by 4 bases, with 11 bases between them. CDR3 nucleotides: TGTGCCAGCAGCCCTTCGCAGGGCACTGAAGCTTTCTTT. Translation: CASSPSQGTEAFF.

The gene calls are TRBV11-2 and TRBJ2-1, with TRBD2 identical over 13 bases. This CDR3 region has 17 residues. Germline V lookup: CDR1 SGHAT, CDR2 FQNNGV. V lost 5 bases and J lost 4; bases outside the gene matches: 8. CDR3 amino acids: CASSPGLAGVGYNEQFF. DNA for the CDR3: TGTGCCAGCAGCCCCGGACTAGCGGGAGTCGGGTACAATGAGCAGTTCTTC. The full variable domain, with the rest looked up from reference TRBV11-2 and TRBJ2-1, is EAGVAQSPRYKIIEKRQSVAFWCNPISGHATLYWYQQILGQGPKLLIQFQNNGVVDDSQLPKDRFSAERLKGVDSTLKIQPAKLEDSAVYLCASSPGLAGVGYNEQFFGPGTRLTVL.

The chain uses TRBV13 and TRBJ2-3; TRBD2 matches at 10 bases. This CDR3 is 15 amino acids long. Germline CDR1 is PRHDT and CDR2 is FYEKMQ (reference sequence). After removal of 7 bases from V and 3 bases from J, the junction contained 7 bases not matched to a gene. The CDR3 protein is CASNPGLARTDTQYF. Written as DNA, the CDR3 is TGTGCCAGCAATCCGGGACTAGCGAGGACAGATACGCAGTATTTT.

The rearrangement uses TRBV4-2 and TRBJ1-5, with D possibly being TRBD1 (5 bases). V gave up 2 bases and J gave up 3 bases, with 11 bases separating them. The CDR3 contains 15 residues. Germline V gene sequence: CDR1 LGHNA, CDR2 YNFKEQ. The CDR3 DNA reads as TGTGCCAGCAGCCAACATGCCGGGACCAATCAGCCCCAGCATTTT. It yields the protein CASSQHAGTNQPQHF.

This sequence joins TRBV29-1 and TRBJ2-3; 9 bases fit TRBD2. V was clipped by 1 base and J by 4 bases; unmatched bases: 15. Germline V gives CDR1 SQVTM, CDR2 ANQGSEA. CDR3 length: 18 amino acids. The CDR3 coding sequence is TGCAGCGTTGAAGTAATTCTGACGCGGGAGGGCCTCTCAGATACGCAGTATTTT. It translates to CSVEVILTREGLSDTQYF.

The chain uses TRBV6-5 and TRBJ2-7; 10 bases line up with TRBD2. The germline V gene has CDR1 MNHEY and CDR2 SVGAGI. J gave up 3 bases and V 2 bases, and 4 bases lay outside the gene matches. The CDR3 is 15 residues long. The CDR3 protein is CASSYGAGGIYEQYF. Written as DNA, the CDR3 is TGTGCCAGCAGTTACGGAGCGGGAGGGATCTACGAGCAGTACTTC.

This clone was counted between two and nine times. This rearrangement joins TRBV28 to TRBJ2-2; D is unresolved. Trimming removed 1 base from V and 3 bases from J, with 6 bases in between. Germline-derived CDR1 and CDR2 are MDHEN and SYDVKM. This CDR3 region has 14 residues. The CDR3 bases are TGTGCCAGCAGTTTATTCGCTTACACCGGGGAGCTGTTTTTT. Amino acid sequence: CASSLFAYTGELFF. Full variable domain (remainder filled in from reference TRBV28 and TRBJ2-2): DVKVTQSSRYLVKRTGEKVFLECVQDMDHENMFWYRQDPGLGLRLIYFSYDVKMKEKGDIPEGYSVSREKKERFSLILESASTNQTSMYLCASSLFAYTGELFFGEGSRLTVL.

This clone came up a few times. This chain links TRBV4-1 with TRBJ2-1; TRBD2 aligns across 9 bases. Germline assignment: CDR1 MGHRA and CDR2 YSYEKL. V was clipped by 0 bases and J by 4 bases; unmatched bases: 7. The CDR3 covers 17 residues. As DNA, the CDR3 is TGCGCCAGCAGCCAAGAATGGGCTAGCGGGATATACAATGAGCAGTTCTTC. Residues: CASSQEWASGIYNEQFF.

The rearrangement links TRBV4-1 to TRBJ2-3; TRBD2 aligns across 11 bases. Trimming at V came to 6 bases and at J to 1 base, leaving 6 bases not matched to a gene. Germline lookup yields CDR1 MGHRA and CDR2 YSYEKL. The CDR3 extends over 16 amino acids. CDR3 loop: CASRPQLAGGTDTQYF. DNA of the CDR3: TGCGCCAGCAGACCACAACTAGCGGGAGGCACAGATACGCAGTATTTT.

This clone showed up just once. The CDR3 here is CSVVGPGGEEFSNEQFF. In DNA, the CDR3 is TGCAGCGTTGTGGGGCCCGGGGGGGAGGAATTTTCAAATGAGCAGTTCTTC. V is TRBV29-1 and J is TRBJ2-1, with 8 positions matching TRBD2. This CDR3 has 17 amino acids. With 4 bases clipped from V and 7 bases from J, the junction kept 18 bases outside the gene matches. From germline, CDR1 is SQVTM and CDR2 ANQGSEA.

V is TRBV9 and J is TRBJ2-3, with 11 bases matching TRBD2. J lost 5 bases, V lost 0 bases, and 5 bases had no gene match. This CDR3 has 16 residues. CDR1 is SGDLS and CDR2 is YYNGEE in the germline V gene. The CDR3 reads CASSVVTSGSLDTQYF. The CDR3 DNA reads TGTGCCAGCAGCGTAGTCACTAGCGGGAGTTTAGATACGCAGTATTTT.

V usage is TRBV19 and J usage is TRBJ2-1, with a weak D call TRBD1 (6 bases). Germline V CDR1 and CDR2: LNHDA, SQIVND (reference sequence). The V gene lost 5 bases and the J gene lost 2 bases, with 13 bases spanning the gap. This CDR3 has 15 residues. CDR3 DNA sequence: TGTGCCAGTAGTTCCGAGGGGGACCCCTACAATGAGCAGTTCTTC. Its translation: CASSSEGDPYNEQFF.

On this clone itself: The junction departs from the called germline gene at one end, perhaps through a read error. The chain joins TRBV11-2 to TRBJ2-1; 8 nucleotides agree with TRBD2. The CDR3 runs 15 residues. Germline-derived CDR1 and CDR2 are SGHAT and FQNNGV. The CDR3 is CASSQGLAPYNEQFF. The DNA for the CDR3 is TGCGCCAGCAGCCAAGGACTAGCCCCCTACAATGAGCAGTTCTTC.

The chain uses TRBV30 and TRBJ1-2; no firm D call. This CDR3 comprises 13 residues. Deletions cut 2 bases from V and 2 bases from J, with 9 bases between. The germline CDR1 and CDR2 sequences are GTSNPN and SVGIG (reference sequence). CDR3: CAWSMMGNYGYTF. CDR3 nucleotides: TGTGCCTGGAGTATGATGGGGAACTATGGCTACACCTTC.